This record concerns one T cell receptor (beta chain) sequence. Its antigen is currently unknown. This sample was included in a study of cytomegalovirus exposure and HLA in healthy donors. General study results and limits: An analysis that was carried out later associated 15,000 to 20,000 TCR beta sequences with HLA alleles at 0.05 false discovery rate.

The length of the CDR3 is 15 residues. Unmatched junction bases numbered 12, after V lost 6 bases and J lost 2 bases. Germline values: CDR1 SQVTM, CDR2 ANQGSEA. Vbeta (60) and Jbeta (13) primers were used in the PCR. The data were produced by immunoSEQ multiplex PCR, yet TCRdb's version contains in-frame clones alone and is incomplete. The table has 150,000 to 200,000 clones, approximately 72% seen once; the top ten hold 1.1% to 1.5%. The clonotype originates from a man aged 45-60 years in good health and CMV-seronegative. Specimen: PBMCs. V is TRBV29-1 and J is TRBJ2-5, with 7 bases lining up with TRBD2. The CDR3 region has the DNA TGCAGCGTCATACCCCGGGGGGAGGATCAAGAGACCCAGTACTTC. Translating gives CSVIPRGEDQETQYF.